This T cell receptor (beta chain) was identified in a study of shared clonotypes between healthy human individuals. Findings and limits, study-wide: Among donors, sharing of clonotypes was expected to be affected by sequencing depth. Memory subsets had estimated richness that was generally smaller than that of naive subsets.

Assay: immunoSEQ multiplex PCR; the TCRdb copy retains only in-frame clones and omits some. The sample records approximately 1,500,000 clones, around 97% being singletons. Regarding this clone: The antigen is unknown.

The V gene's germline CDR1 is SEHNR and CDR2 FQNEAQ (reference sequence). V gave up 1 base and J gave up 2 bases, with 8 bases separating them. The CDR3 totals 14 residues. Material for sequencing was naive CD4+ T cells sorted from blood. Subset here: CD45RA+ positively selected. The chain recombines TRBV7-9 with TRBJ1-1, with no clear D. This receptor was obtained from a man younger than 45 in good health. This chain's CDR3 is CASSLELFNTEAFF. The CDR3 DNA reads TGTGCCAGCAGCTTAGAGTTATTTAACACTGAAGCTTTCTTT.